The rows below give T cell receptor beta chains drawn from one sample of a study of molecular identifiers for immune sequencing clone quantification. One entry per CDR3 protein results from TCRdb running MiXCR on the PCR reads. This table holds 88,000 or so distinct CDR3 sequences, around 23% found once. Sequenced material: naive CD8+ T cells from blood, with Jurkat cell RNA spiked in. These receptor sequences come from a human donor in good health. Some libraries in this study had Jurkat cell RNA spiked in. CDR3s include the opening cysteine and the closing phenylalanine or tryptophan. A D gene is named only where the DNA matches it firmly. The size entry is marked missing in some rows and otherwise reads once, few, many or a size class.

j_call	v_call	d_call	clone_size	cdr3_aa	cdr3_nt
TRBJ2-1	TRBV6-5	.	.	CASKADSNEQFF	TGTGCCAGCAAAGCGGACTCCAATGAGCAGTTCTTC
TRBJ2-7	TRBV19	.	few	CASSSRGHTPYEQYF	TGTGCCAGTAGTAGTAGGGGACACACACCCTACGAGCAGTACTTC
TRBJ1-1	TRBV5-4	.	many	CASSLGPLMNTEAFF	TGTGCCAGCAGCCTAGGACCCCTAATGAACACTGAAGCTTTCTTT
TRBJ2-3	TRBV7-9	TRBD2	many	CASGSLAGVTDTQYF	TGTGCCAGCGGGTCACTAGCGGGAGTTACAGATACGCAGTATTTT
TRBJ2-3	TRBV15	.	few	CATSRAGTDTQYF	TGTGCCACCAGCAGGGCAGGCACAGATACGCAGTATTTT
TRBJ2-7	TRBV18	.	.	CASSPGLGLYEQYF	TGTGCCAGCTCACCGGGGCTGGGCCTCTACGAGCAGTACTTC
TRBJ2-5	TRBV24-1	.	few	CATSALFSGEETQYF	TGTGCCACCAGTGCCCTTTTTTCAGGGGAAGAGACCCAGTACTTC
TRBJ2-7	TRBV13	.	many	CASSLGLGPSYEQYF	TGTGCCAGCAGCTTAGGCCTGGGTCCGTCCTACGAGCAGTACTTC
TRBJ2-7	TRBV28	.	many	CASSLYAGKKRTYEQYF	TGTGCCAGCAGTTTGTATGCCGGGAAAAAAAGGACCTACGAGCAGTACTTC
TRBJ1-1	TRBV12-3/TRBV12-4	.	many	CASSFYGTEAFF	TGTGCCAGCAGTTTTTATGGCACTGAAGCTTTCTTT
TRBJ2-7	TRBV14	.	.	CASSHGVFPYEQYF	TGTGCCAGCAGCCACGGGGTTTTTCCCTACGAGCAGTACTTC
TRBJ2-1	TRBV4-1	.	.	CASSLKGESYNEQFF	TGCGCCAGCAGCCTAAAGGGGGAATCCTACAATGAGCAGTTCTTC
TRBJ2-7	TRBV18	.	many	CASSPRDLDYYEQYF	TGTGCCAGCTCACCCAGGGACTTGGACTACTACGAGCAGTACTTC
TRBJ2-1	TRBV2	.	.	CASSDAGGVYNEQFF	TGTGCCAGCAGTGACGCTGGCGGTGTGTACAATGAGCAGTTCTTC
TRBJ2-2	TRBV13	.	many	CASNVAAGELFF	TGTGCCAGCAATGTAGCGGCCGGGGAGCTGTTTTTT
TRBJ2-1	TRBV7-9	.	many	CASSPRTGPDEQFF	TGTGCCAGCAGCCCGCGGACCGGGCCTGATGAGCAGTTCTTC
TRBJ1-5	TRBV29-1	.	many	CSVAETGYSNQPQHF	TGCAGCGTGGCAGAGACGGGTTATAGCAATCAGCCCCAGCATTTT
TRBJ2-5	TRBV15	TRBD1	many	CATSSSPGQGKETQYF	TGTGCCACCAGCAGTAGTCCGGGACAGGGCAAAGAGACCCAGTACTTC
TRBJ2-7	TRBV30	.	many	CAWSAIAYEQYF	TGTGCCTGGAGTGCCATAGCATACGAGCAGTACTTC
TRBJ2-7	TRBV9	TRBD1	.	CASSPLTGTGSEQYF	TGTGCCAGCAGCCCCCTTACCGGGACAGGGTCCGAGCAGTACTTC
TRBJ2-6	TRBV12-3/TRBV12-4	.	many	CASSFSGFGANVLTF	TGTGCCAGCAGTTTTTCAGGGTTTGGGGCCAACGTCCTGACTTTC
TRBJ2-5	TRBV25-1	.	many	CASSLETQYF	TGTGCCAGCAGTTTAGAGACCCAGTACTTC
TRBJ2-3	TRBV3-1	TRBD2	.	CASSQDRKTSREVHTQYF	TGTGCCAGCAGCCAAGATCGCAAGACTAGCCGGGAGGTACATACGCAGTATTTT
TRBJ2-3	TRBV12-3/TRBV12-4	.	few	CASSLVEGLLLRGSTDTQYF	TGTGCCAGCAGTTTAGTTGAAGGCCTCTTGTTGCGGGGAAGCACAGATACGCAGTATTTT
TRBJ2-5	TRBV4-1	TRBD1	many	CASSQVTGQGQETQYF	TGCGCCAGCAGCCAAGTGACAGGACAGGGCCAAGAGACCCAGTACTTC
TRBJ1-1	TRBV5-8	.	.	CASSLQGRDTEAFF	TGTGCCAGCAGCCTACAGGGTCGGGACACTGAAGCTTTCTTT
TRBJ1-1	TRBV29-1	.	.	CSVPMDGNTEALF	TGCAGCGTCCCTATGGACGGGAACACTGAAGCTCTCTTT
TRBJ2-1	TRBV3-1	TRBD1	.	CASSPPWTGGYEQFF	TGTGCCAGCAGCCCACCATGGACAGGGGGTTATGAGCAGTTCTTC
TRBJ2-7	TRBV7-9	TRBD2	few	CASSSASGGTYEQYF	TGTGCCAGCAGCTCAGCTAGCGGGGGCACCTACGAGCAGTACTTC
TRBJ2-7	TRBV20-1	.	.	CSARDQGNSYEQYF	TGCAGTGCTAGAGATCAGGGTAACTCCTACGAGCAGTACTTC
TRBJ2-7	TRBV7-2	.	few	CASSPFGGTTYEQYF	TGTGCCAGCAGTCCCTTTGGCGGGACGACCTACGAGCAGTACTTC
TRBJ2-7	TRBV6-1	.	few	CASSEGFMGDYEQYF	TGTGCCAGCAGTGAAGGTTTCATGGGAGACTACGAGCAGTACTTC
TRBJ2-7	TRBV4-1	TRBD1	many	CATARTGGYEQYF	TGCGCCACCGCGAGGACAGGAGGCTACGAGCAGTACTTC
TRBJ2-2	TRBV20-1	.	.	CSARDTQRANIGELFF	TGCAGTGCTAGAGATACCCAGCGGGCGAATATCGGGGAGCTGTTTTTT
TRBJ2-7	TRBV28	.	many	CASGERAYEQYF	TGTGCCAGCGGGGAGCGGGCCTACGAGCAGTACTTC
TRBJ1-1	TRBV18	.	many	CASSPPAWDTEAFF	TGTGCCAGCTCACCACCCGCCTGGGACACTGAAGCTTTCTTT
TRBJ2-3	TRBV5-5	.	many	CASSQGAGAPTDTQYF	TGTGCCAGCAGCCAAGGGGCGGGGGCCCCCACAGATACGCAGTATTTT
TRBJ2-6	TRBV4-3	.	many	CASSQDSVSGANVLTF	TGCGCCAGCAGCCAAGATTCGGTCTCTGGGGCCAACGTCCTGACTTTC
TRBJ2-2	TRBV7-3	TRBD2	many	CASSPLAGWNTGELFF	TGTGCCAGCAGCCCTCTAGCGGGCTGGAACACCGGGGAGCTGTTTTTT
TRBJ2-5	TRBV4-3	.	many	CASSQDRASMQETQYF	TGCGCCAGCAGCCAAGATCGAGCCAGTATGCAAGAGACCCAGTACTTC
TRBJ1-1	TRBV5-1	.	once	CASSPADRRNTEAFF	TGCGCCAGCAGCCCCGCTGACAGGAGAAACACTGAAGCTTTCTTT
TRBJ2-3	TRBV29-1	TRBD2	few	CSVVGPSGSTDTQYF	TGCAGCGTTGTGGGGCCTAGCGGGAGCACAGATACGCAGTATTTT
TRBJ2-5	TRBV14	TRBD2	many	CASSQEPAGGQPWETQYF	TGTGCCAGCAGCCAAGAACCGGCGGGGGGCCAACCCTGGGAGACCCAGTACTTC
TRBJ2-7	TRBV18	.	.	CASSPDDNGEQYF	TGTGCCAGCTCACCGGACGATAACGGCGAGCAGTACTTC
TRBJ1-1	TRBV20-1	.	many	CSATLTLSGSEAFF	TGCAGTGCAACATTGACTCTGAGTGGGTCTGAAGCTTTCTTT
TRBJ2-2	TRBV5-6	.	many	CASSPSLAGELFF	TGTGCCAGCAGCCCTTCCTTGGCCGGGGAGCTGTTTTTT
TRBJ2-1	TRBV6-2/TRBV6-3	.	few	CASSYGKNEQFF	TGTGCCAGCAGTTACGGCAAAAATGAGCAGTTCTTC
TRBJ2-3	TRBV2	.	few	CASSDKGKVTDTQYF	TGTGCCAGCAGTGATAAAGGGAAGGTCACAGATACGCAGTATTTT
TRBJ2-2	TRBV20-1	.	many	CSGLNANTGELFF	TGCAGTGGACTCAACGCGAACACCGGGGAGCTGTTTTTT
TRBJ1-1	TRBV27	TRBD1	.	CASSSGQLTAAFF	TGTGCCAGCAGTTCGGGACAGTTAACAGCGGCTTTCTTT
TRBJ2-5	TRBV12-3/TRBV12-4	.	many	CASRTGSQGVETQYF	TGTGCCAGCAGGACAGGTTCCCAAGGGGTAGAGACCCAGTACTTC
TRBJ2-1	TRBV15	.	few	CATSRPSHEQFF	TGTGCCACCAGCAGACCTAGTCATGAGCAGTTCTTC
TRBJ2-6	TRBV19	TRBD1	many	CATGTGVSGANVLTF	TGTGCCACCGGGACAGGGGTCTCTGGGGCCAACGTCCTGACTTTC
TRBJ2-7	TRBV5-8	TRBD2	many	CASSFLPPAGGREQYF	TGTGCCAGCAGCTTCCTCCCTCCAGCGGGGGGACGCGAGCAGTACTTC
TRBJ1-6	TRBV19	.	few	CASSMGQGTSPLHF	TGTGCCAGTAGTATGGGTCAGGGGACTTCACCCCTCCACTTT
TRBJ2-1	TRBV7-9	.	few	CASSAPMLTGGNEQFF	TGTGCCAGCAGCGCACCTATGTTGACAGGCGGGAATGAGCAGTTCTTC
TRBJ2-7	TRBV13	.	many	CASSPGESSYEQYF	TGTGCCAGCAGCCCAGGAGAAAGCTCCTACGAGCAGTACTTC
TRBJ1-5	TRBV19	.	.	CASKEGDGNQPQHF	TGTGCCAGTAAAGAGGGTGATGGCAATCAGCCCCAGCATTTT
TRBJ2-7	TRBV20-1	TRBD2	many	CSARARTSGGPFAEQYF	TGCAGTGCTAGAGCAAGGACTAGCGGGGGGCCATTCGCCGAGCAGTACTTC
TRBJ2-2	TRBV2	.	.	CASRLGPNTGELFF	TGTGCCAGCAGGCTGGGGCCGAACACCGGGGAGCTGTTTTTT